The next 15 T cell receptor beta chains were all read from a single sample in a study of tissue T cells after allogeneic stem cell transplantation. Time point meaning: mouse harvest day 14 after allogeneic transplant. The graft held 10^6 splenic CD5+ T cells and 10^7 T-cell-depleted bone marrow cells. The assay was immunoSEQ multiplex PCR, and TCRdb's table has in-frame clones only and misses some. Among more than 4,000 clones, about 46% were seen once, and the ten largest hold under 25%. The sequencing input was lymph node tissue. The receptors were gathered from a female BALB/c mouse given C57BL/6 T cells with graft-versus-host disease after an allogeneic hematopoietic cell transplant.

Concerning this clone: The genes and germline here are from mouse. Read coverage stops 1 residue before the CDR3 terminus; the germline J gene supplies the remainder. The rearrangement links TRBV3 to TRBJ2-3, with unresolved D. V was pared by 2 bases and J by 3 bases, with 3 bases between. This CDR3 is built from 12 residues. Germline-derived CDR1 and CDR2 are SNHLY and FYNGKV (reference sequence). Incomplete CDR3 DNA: TGTGCCAGCAGCTTACGGGCAGAAACGCTGTAT. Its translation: CASSLRAETLY. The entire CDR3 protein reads CASSLRAETLYF.

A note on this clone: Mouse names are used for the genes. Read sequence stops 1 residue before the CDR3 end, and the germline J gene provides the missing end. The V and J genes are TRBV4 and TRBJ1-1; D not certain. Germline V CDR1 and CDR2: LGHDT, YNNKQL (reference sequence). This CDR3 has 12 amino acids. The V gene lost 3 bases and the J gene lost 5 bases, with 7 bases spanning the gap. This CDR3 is CASSYQKTEVFF. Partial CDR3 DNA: TGTGCCAGCAGCTATCAAAAAACAGAAGTCTTC.

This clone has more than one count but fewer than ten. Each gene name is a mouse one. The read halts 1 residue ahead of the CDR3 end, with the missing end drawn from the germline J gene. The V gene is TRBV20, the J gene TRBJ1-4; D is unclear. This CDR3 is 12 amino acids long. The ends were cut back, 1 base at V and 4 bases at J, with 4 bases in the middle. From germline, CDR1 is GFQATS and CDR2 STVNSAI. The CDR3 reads CGARVGNERLFF. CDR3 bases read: TGTGGTGCTAGGGTCGGCAACGAAAGATTATTT.

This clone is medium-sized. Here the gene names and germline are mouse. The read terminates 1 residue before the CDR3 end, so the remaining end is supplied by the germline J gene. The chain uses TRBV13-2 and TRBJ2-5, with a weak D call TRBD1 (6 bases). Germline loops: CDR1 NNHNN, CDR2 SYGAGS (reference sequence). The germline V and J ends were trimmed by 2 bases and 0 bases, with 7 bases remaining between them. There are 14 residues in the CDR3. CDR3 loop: CASGDRGNQDTQYF. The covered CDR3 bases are TGTGCCAGCGGTGACAGGGGTAACCAAGACACCCAGTAC.

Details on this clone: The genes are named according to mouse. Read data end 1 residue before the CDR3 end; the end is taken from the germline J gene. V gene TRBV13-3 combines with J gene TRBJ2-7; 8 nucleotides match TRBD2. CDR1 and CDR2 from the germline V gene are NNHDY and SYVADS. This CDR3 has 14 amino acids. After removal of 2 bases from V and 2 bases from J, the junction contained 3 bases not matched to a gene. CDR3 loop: CASSEVGGAYEQYF. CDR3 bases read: TGTGCCAGCAGTGAAGTTGGGGGGGCCTATGAACAGTAC.

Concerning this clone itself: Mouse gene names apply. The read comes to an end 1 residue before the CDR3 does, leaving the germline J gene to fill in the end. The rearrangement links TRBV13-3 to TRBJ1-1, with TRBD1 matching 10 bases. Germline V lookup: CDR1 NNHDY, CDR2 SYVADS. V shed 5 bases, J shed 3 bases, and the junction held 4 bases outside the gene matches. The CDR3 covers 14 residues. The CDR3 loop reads CASRPGQGYTEVFF. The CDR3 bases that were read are TGTGCCAGCAGGCCGGGACAGGGGTACACAGAAGTCTTC.

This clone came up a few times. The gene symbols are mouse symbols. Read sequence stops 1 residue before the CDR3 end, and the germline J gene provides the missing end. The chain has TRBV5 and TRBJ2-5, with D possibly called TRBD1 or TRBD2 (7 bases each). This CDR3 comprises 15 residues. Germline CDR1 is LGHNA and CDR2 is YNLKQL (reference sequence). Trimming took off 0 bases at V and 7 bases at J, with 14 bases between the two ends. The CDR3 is CASSQDAQGGNTQYF. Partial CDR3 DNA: TGTGCCAGCAGCCAAGATGCCCAGGGGGGGAACACCCAGTAC.

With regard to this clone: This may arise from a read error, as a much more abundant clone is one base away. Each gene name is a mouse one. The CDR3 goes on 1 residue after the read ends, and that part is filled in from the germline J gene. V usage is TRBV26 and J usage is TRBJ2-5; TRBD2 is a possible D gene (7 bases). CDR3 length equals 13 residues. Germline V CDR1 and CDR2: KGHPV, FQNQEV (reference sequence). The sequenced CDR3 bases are TGTGCCAGCAGTCTGGGGGGGCAAGGCACCCAGTAC. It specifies CASSLGGQGTQY. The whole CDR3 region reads CASSLGGQGTQYF.

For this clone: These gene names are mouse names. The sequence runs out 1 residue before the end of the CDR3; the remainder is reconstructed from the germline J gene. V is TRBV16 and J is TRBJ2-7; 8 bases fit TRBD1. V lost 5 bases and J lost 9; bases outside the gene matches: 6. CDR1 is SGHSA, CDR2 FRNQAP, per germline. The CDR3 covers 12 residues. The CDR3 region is CASSPDRAPQYF. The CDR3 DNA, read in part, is TGTGCAAGCAGCCCGGACAGGGCGCCACAGTAC.

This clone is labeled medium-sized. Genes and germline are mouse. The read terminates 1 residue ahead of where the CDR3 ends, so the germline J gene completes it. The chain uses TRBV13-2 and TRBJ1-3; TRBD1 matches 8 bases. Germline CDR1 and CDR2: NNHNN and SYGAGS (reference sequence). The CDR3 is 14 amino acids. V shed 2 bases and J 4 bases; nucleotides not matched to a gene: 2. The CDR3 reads CASGDRGRGNTLYF. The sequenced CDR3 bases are TGTGCCAGCGGTGACAGGGGGCGAGGAAATACGCTCTAT.

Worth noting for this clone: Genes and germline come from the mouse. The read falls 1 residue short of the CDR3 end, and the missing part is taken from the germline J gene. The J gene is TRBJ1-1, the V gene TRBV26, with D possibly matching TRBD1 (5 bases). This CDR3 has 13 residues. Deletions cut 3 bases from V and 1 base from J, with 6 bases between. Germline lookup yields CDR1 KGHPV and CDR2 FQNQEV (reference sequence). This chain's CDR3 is CASSLQGNTEVFF. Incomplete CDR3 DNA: TGTGCCAGCAGTCTCCAGGGGAACACAGAAGTCTTC.

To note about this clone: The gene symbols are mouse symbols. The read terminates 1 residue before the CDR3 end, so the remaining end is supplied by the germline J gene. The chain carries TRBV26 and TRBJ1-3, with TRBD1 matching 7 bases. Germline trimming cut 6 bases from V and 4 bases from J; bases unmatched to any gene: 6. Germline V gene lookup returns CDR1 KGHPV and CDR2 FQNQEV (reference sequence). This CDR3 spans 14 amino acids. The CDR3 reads CASRRQGSGNTLYF. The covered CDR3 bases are TGTGCCAGCAGGAGACAGGGTTCGGGAAATACGCTCTAT.

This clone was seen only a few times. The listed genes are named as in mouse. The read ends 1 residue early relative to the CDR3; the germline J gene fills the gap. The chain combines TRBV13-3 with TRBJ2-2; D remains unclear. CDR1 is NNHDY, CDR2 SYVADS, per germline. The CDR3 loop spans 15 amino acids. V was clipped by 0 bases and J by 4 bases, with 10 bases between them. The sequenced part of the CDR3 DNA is TGTGCCAGCAGTGATGCACGGGAGACCACCGGGCAGCTCTAC. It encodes CASSDARETTGQLY. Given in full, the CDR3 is CASSDARETTGQLYF.

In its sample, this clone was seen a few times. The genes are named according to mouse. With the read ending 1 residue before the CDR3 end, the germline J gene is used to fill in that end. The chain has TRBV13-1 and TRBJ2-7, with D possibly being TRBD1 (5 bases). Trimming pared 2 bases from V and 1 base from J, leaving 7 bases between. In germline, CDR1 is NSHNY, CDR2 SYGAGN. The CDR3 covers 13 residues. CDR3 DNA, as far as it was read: TGTGCCAGCAGTGAAGACAGATCCTATGAACAGTAC. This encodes CASSEDRSYEQY. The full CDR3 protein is CASSEDRSYEQYF.

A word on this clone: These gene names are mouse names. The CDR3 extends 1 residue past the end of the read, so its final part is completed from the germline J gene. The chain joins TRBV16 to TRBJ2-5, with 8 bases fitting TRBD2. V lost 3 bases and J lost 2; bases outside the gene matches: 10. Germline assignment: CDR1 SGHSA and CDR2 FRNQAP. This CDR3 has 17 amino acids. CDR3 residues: CASSFRLGGVGQDTQYF. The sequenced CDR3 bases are TGTGCAAGCAGCTTTCGGCTGGGGGGAGTGGGCCAAGACACCCAGTAC.